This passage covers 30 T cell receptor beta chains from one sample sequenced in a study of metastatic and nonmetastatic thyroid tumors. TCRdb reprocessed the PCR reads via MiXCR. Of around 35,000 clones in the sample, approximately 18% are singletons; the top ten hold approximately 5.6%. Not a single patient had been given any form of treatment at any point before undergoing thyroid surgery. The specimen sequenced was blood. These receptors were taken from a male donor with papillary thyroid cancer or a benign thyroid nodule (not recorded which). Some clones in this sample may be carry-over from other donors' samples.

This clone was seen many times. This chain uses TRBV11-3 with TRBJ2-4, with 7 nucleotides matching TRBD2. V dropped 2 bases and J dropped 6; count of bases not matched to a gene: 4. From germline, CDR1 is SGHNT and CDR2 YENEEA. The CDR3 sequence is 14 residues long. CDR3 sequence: CASSLREGTNIQYF. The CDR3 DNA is TGTGCCAGCAGCTTAAGGGAGGGTACAAACATTCAGTACTTC.

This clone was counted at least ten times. The CDR3 reads CASSPDRGLNEAFF. CDR3 bases: TGTGCCAGCAGCCCAGACAGGGGGCTTAATGAAGCTTTCTTT. The rearrangement uses TRBV5-5 and TRBJ1-1, with 10 bases matching TRBD1. The germline CDR1 and CDR2 sequences are SGHKS and YYEKEE (reference sequence). The CDR3 covers 14 residues. The junction had 7 bases not matched to a gene; V was cut back by 4 bases and J by 7 bases.

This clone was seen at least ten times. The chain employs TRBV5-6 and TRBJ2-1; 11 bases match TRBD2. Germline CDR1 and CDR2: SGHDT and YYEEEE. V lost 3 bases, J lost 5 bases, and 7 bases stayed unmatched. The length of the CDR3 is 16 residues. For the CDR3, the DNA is TGTGCCAGCAGCTCGGAACTAGCGGGGGCCAACAATGAGCAGTTCTTC. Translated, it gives CASSSELAGANNEQFF.

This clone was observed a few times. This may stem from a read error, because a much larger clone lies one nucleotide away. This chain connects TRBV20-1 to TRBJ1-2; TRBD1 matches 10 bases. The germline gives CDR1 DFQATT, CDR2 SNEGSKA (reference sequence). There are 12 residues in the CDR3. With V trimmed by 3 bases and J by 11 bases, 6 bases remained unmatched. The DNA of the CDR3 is TGCAGTGCTAGGACAGGGGGCTATTGTTACACCTTC. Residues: CSARTGGYCYTF.

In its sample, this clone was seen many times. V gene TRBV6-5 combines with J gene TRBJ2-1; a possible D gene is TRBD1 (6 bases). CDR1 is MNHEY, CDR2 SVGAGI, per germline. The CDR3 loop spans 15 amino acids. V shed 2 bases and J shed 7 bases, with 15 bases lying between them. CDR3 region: CASSYQAGVANEQFF. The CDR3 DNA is TGTGCCAGCAGTTACCAGGCAGGGGTCGCGAATGAGCAGTTCTTC.

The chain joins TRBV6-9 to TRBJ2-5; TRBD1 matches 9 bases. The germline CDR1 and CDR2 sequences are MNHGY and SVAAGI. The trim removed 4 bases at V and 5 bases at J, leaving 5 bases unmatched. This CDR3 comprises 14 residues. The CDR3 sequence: CASSLTGGLETQYF. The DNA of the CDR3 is TGTGCCAGCAGTTTGACAGGGGGGTTGGAGACCCAGTACTTC.

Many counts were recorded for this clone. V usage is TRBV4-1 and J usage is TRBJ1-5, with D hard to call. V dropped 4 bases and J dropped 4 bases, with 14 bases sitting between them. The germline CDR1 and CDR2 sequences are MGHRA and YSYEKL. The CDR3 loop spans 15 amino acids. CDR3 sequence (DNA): TGCGCCAGCAGCCGGGATCGAACACGGAATCAGCCCCAGCATTTT. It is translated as CASSRDRTRNQPQHF.

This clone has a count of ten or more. The CDR3 spells CASSAQGGIDGYTF. For the CDR3, the DNA is TGTGCCAGCAGTGCGCAGGGAGGGATCGATGGCTACACCTTC. This sequence joins TRBV6-4 and TRBJ1-2; TRBD1 might be the D (5 bases). The CDR3 runs 14 residues. V lost 4 bases and J lost 6, with 15 bases in between. Per germline, CDR1 MRHNA and CDR2 SNTAGT.

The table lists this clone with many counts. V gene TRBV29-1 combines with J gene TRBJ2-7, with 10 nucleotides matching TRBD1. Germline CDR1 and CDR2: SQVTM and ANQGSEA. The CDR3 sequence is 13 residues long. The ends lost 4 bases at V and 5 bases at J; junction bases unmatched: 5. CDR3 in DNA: TGCAGCGTTGTAAGACAGGGGGCCGACGAGCAGTACTTC. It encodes CSVVRQGADEQYF.

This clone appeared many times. DNA of the CDR3: TGTGCCACCAGCAGAGGGGACAGGGAAGGAGGCTACACCTTC. Amino acid sequence: CATSRGDREGGYTF. V usage is TRBV15 and J usage is TRBJ1-2; 9 bases align to TRBD1. In germline, CDR1 is LNHNV, CDR2 YYDKDF (reference sequence). The CDR3 is made up of 14 amino acids. V was clipped by 1 base and J by 8 bases; unmatched bases: 5.

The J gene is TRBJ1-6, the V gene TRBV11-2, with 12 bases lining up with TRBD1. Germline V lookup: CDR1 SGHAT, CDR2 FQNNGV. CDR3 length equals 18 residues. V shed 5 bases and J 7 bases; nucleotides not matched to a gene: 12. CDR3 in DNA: TGTGCCAGCAGCGGAAACCCGGGACAGGGGGCAGGGAATTCACCCCTCCACTTT. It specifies CASSGNPGQGAGNSPLHF.

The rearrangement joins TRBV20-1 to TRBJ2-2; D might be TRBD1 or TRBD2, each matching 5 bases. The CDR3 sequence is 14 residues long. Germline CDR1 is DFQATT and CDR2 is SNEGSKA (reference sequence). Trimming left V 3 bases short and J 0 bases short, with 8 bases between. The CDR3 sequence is CSARGVANTGELFF. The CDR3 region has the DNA TGCAGTGCTAGGGGGGTTGCGAACACCGGGGAGCTGTTTTTT.

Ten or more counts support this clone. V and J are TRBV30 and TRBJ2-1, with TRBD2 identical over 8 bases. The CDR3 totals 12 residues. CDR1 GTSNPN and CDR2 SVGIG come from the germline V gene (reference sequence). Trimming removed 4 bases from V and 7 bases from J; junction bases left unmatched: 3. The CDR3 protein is CAWTSGYNEQFF. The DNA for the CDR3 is TGTGCCTGGACTAGCGGGTATAATGAGCAGTTCTTC.

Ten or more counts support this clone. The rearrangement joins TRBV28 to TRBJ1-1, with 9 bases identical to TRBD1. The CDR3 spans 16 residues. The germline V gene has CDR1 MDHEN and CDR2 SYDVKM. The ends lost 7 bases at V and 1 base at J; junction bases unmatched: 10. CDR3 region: CASNSRQGVRNTEAFF. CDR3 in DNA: TGTGCCAGCAACTCTAGACAGGGGGTGAGGAACACTGAAGCTTTCTTT.

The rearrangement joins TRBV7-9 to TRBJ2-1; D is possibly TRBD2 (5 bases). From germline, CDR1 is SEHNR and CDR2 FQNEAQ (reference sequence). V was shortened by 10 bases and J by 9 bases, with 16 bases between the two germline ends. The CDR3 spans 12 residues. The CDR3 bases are TGTGCCAACAGTTTACGCGGGTGTGAGCAGTTCTTC. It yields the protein CANSLRGCEQFF.

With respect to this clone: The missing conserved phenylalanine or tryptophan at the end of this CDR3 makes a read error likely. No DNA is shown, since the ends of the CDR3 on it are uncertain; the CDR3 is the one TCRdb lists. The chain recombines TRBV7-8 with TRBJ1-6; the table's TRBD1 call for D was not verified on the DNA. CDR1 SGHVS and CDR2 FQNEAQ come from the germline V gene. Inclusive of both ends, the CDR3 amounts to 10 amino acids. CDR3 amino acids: CASSYRTGGA.

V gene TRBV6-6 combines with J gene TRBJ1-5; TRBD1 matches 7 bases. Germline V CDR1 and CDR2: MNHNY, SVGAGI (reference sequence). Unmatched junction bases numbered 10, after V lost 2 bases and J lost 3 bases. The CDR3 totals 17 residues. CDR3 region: CASSYLQGDYINQPQHF. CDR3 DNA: TGTGCCAGCAGTTACCTTCAGGGGGATTATATCAATCAGCCCCAGCATTTT.

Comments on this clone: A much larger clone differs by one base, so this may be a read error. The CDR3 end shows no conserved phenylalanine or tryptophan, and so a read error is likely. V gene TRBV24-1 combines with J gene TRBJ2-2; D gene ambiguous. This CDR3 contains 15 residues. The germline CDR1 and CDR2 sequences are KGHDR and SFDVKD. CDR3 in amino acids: CATSDLTANTVELFS. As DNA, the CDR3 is TGTGCCACCAGTGATTTGACGGCGAACACCGTGGAGCTGTTTTCT.

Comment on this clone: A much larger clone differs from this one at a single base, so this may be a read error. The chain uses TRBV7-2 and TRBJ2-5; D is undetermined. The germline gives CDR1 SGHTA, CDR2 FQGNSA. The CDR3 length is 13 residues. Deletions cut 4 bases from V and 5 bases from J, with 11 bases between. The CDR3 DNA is TGTGCCAGCAGCTACCCTATCACGGAGACCCAGTACTTC. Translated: CASSYPITETQYF.

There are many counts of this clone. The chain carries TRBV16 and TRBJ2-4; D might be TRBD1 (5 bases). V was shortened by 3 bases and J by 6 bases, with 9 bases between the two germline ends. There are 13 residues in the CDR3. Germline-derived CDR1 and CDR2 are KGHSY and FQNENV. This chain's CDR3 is CASSQGLGNIQYF. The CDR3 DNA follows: TGTGCCAGCAGCCAGGGGCTGGGAAACATTCAGTACTTC.

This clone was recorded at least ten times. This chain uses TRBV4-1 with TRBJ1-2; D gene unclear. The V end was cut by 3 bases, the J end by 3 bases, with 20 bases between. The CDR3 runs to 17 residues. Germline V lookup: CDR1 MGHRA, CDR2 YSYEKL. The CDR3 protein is CASSHLSLGGKDYGYTF. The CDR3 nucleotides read TGCGCCAGCAGCCACCTATCTCTTGGCGGAAAAGACTATGGCTACACCTTC.

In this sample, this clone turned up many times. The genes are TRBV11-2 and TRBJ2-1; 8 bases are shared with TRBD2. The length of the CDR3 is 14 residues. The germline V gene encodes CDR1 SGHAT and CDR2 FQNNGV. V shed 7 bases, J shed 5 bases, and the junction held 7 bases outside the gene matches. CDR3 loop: CASKSGRIDNEQFF. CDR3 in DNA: TGTGCCAGCAAGAGCGGGAGAATCGACAATGAGCAGTTCTTC.

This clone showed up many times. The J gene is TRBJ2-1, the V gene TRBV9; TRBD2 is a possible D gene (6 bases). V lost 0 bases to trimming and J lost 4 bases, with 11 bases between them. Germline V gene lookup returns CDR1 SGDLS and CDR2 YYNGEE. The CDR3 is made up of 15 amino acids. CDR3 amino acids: CASSVVGGAYNEQFF. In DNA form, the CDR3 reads TGTGCCAGCAGCGTAGTGGGCGGGGCTTACAATGAGCAGTTCTTC.

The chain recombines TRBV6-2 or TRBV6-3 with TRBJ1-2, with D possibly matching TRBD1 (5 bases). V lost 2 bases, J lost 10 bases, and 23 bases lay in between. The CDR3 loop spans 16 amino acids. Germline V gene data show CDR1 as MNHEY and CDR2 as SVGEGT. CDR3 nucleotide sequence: TGTGCCAGCAGTTACGGTCAGGGAGGCGGTATATATTTCTACACCTTC. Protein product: CASSYGQGGGIYFYTF.

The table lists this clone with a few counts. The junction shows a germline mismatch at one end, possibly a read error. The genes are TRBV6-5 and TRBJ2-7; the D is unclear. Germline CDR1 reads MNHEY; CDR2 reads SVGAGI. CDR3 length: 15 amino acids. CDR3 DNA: TGTGCCAGTAGTTACTCGAGTCATCAGGAGCACGAGCAGTACTTC. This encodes CASSYSSHQEHEQYF.

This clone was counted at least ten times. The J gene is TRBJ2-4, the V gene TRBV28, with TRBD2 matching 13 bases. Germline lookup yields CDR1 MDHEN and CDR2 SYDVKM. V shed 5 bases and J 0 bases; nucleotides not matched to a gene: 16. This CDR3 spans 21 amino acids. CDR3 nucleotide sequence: TGTGCCAGCAGTAGAAAACGTAGACTAGCGGGAGGAAGCATAGCCAAAAACATTCAGTACTTC. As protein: CASSRKRRLAGGSIAKNIQYF.

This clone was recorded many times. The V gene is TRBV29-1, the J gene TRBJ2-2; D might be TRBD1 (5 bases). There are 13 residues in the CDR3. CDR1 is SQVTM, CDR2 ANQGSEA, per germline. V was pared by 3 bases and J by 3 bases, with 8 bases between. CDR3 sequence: CSVDGADTGELFF. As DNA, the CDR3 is TGCAGCGTTGATGGGGCGGACACCGGGGAGCTGTTTTTT.

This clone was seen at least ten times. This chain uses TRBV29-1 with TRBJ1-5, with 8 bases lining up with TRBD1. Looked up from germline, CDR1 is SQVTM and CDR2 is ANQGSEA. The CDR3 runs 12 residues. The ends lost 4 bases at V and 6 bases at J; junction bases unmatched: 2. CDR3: CSVGQGSQPQHF. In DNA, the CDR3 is TGCAGCGTTGGACAGGGGAGTCAGCCCCAGCATTTT.

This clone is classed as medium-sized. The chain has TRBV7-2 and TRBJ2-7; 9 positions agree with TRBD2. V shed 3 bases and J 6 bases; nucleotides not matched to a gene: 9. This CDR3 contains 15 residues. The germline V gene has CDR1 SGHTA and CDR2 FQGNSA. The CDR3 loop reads CASSFGTAGGVEQYF. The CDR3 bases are TGTGCCAGCAGCTTTGGGACGGCGGGAGGGGTCGAGCAGTACTTC. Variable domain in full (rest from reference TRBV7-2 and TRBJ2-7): GAGVSQSPSNKVTEKGKDVELRCDPISGHTALYWYRQSLGQGLEFLIYFQGNSAPDKSGLPSDRFSAERTGGSVSTLTIQRTQQEDSAVYLCASSFGTAGGVEQYFGPGTRLTVT.

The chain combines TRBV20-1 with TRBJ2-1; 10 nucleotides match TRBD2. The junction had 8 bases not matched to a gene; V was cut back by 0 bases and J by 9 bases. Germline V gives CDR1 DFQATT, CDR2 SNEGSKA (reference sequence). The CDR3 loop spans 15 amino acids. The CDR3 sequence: CSARDVSGRAVEQFF. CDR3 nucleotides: TGCAGTGCTAGAGATGTCAGCGGGAGGGCCGTTGAGCAGTTCTTC.